This TCR beta chain was profiled in a study of cytomegalovirus exposure and HLA in healthy donors. Findings and caveats of the study: Being productive about 87% or about 30% of the time was typical of most TCR beta V segments in an earlier analysis. The classifier reportedly diagnosed cytomegalovirus status with high specificity and sensitivity.

The PCR employed 60 Vbeta primers together with 13 Jbeta primers. Assay: immunoSEQ multiplex PCR; the TCRdb copy retains only in-frame clones and omits some. This sample has fewer than 150,000 clones; 78% occur once, and the top ten carry less than 3%. About this clone: Its antigen is unknown.

CDR1 is GTSNPN and CDR2 is SVGIG in the germline V gene (reference sequence). The ends were cut back, 3 bases at V and 1 base at J, with 9 bases in the middle. The CDR3 extends over 13 amino acids. The rearrangement links TRBV30 to TRBJ1-1; D unresolved. Sample: PBMCs. The TCR comes from a male donor in good health and CMV-seronegative. The CDR3 coding sequence is TGTGCCTGGAGGAGAACGGGGAACACTGAAGCTTTCTTT. This sequence encodes CAWRRTGNTEAFF. The entire variable domain, with the rest obtained from reference TRBV30 and TRBJ1-1, is as follows: SQTIHQWPATLVQPVGSPLSLECTVEGTSNPNLYWYRQAAGRGLQLLFYSVGIGQISSEVPQNLSASRPQDRQFILSSKKLLLSDSGFYLCAWRRTGNTEAFFGQGTRLTVV.